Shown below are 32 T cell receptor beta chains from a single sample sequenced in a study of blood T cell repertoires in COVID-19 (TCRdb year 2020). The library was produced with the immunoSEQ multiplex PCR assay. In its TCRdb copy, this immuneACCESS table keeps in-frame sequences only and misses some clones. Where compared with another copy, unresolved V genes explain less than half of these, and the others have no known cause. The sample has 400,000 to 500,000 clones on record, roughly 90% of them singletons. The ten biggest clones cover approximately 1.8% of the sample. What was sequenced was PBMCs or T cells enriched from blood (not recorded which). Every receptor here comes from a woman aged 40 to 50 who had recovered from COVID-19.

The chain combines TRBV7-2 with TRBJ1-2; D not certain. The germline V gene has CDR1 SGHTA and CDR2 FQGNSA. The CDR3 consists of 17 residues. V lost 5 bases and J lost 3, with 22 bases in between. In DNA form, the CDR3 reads TGTGCCAGCAGCCCCCAACATGGTCACCCAGGCGACTATGGCTACACCTTC. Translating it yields CASSPQHGHPGDYGYTF.

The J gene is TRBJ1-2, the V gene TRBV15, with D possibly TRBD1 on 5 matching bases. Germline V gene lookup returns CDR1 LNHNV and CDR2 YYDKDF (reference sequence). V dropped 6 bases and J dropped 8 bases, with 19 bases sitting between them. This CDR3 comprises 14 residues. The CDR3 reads CATRPGFGLEGYTF. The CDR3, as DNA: TGTGCCACCAGGCCAGGGTTTGGGCTGGAGGGCTACACCTTC.

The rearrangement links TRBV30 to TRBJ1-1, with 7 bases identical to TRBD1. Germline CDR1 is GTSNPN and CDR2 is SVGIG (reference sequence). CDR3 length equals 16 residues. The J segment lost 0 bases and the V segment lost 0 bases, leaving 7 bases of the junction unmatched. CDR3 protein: CAWSVGQGVMNTEAFF. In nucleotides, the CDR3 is TGTGCCTGGAGTGTGGGGCAGGGGGTAATGAACACTGAAGCTTTCTTT.

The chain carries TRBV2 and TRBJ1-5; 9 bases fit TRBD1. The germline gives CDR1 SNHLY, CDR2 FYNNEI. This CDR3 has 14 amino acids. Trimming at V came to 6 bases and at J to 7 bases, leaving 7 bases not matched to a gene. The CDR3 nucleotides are TGTGCCAGCAGCGACGGGACAGGGAGGCAGCCCCAGCATTTT. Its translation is CASSDGTGRQPQHF.

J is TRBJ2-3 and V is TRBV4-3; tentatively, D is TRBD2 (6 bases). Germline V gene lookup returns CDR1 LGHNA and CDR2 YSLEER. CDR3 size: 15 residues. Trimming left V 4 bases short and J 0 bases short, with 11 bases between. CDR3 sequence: CASSRGGTSTDTQYF. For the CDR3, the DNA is TGCGCCAGCAGCCGAGGAGGGACCAGCACAGATACGCAGTATTTT.

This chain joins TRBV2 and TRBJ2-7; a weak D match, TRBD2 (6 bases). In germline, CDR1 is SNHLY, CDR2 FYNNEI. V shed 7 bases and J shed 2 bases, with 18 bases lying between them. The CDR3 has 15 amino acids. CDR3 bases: TGTGCCAGCAAGTGGGACTCAGGATTGGCCTACGAGCAGTACTTC. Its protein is CASKWDSGLAYEQYF.

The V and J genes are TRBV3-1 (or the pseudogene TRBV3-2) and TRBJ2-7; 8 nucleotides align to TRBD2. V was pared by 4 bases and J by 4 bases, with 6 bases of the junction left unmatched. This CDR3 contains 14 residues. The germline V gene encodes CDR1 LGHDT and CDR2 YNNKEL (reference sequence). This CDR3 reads CASSPTGLGYEQYF. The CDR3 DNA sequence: TGTGCCAGCAGCCCGACGGGACTAGGATACGAGCAGTACTTC.

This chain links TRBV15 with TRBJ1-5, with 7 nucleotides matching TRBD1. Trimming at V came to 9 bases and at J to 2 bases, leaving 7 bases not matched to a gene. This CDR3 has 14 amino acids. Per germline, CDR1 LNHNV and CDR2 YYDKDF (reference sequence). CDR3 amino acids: CATRRGRGNQPQHF. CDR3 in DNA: TGTGCCACGAGAAGGGGGCGCGGCAATCAGCCCCAGCATTTT.

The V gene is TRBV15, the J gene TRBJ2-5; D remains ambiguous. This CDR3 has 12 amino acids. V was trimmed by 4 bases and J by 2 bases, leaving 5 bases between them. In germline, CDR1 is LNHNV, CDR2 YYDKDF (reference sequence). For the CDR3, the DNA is TGTGCCACCAGCAATTTACAAGAGACCCAGTACTTC. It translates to CATSNLQETQYF.

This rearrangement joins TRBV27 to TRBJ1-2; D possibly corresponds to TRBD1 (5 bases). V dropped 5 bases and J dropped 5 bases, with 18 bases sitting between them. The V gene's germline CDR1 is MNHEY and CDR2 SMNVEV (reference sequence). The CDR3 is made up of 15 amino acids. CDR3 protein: CASSGRGDGPYGYTF. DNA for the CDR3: TGTGCCAGCAGTGGACGGGGGGACGGCCCTTATGGCTACACCTTC.

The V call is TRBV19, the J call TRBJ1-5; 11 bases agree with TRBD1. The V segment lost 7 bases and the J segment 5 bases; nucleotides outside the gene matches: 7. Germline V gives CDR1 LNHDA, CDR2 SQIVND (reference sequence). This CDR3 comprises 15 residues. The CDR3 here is CASTPRDRGDQPQHF. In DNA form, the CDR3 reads TGTGCCAGTACCCCCCGGGACAGGGGGGATCAGCCCCAGCATTTT.

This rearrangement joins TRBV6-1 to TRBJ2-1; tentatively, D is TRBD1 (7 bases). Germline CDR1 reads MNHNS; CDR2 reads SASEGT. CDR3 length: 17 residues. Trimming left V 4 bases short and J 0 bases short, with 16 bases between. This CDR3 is CASSGGTVQSSYNEQFF. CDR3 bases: TGTGCCAGCAGTGGCGGGACAGTTCAAAGCTCCTACAATGAGCAGTTCTTC.

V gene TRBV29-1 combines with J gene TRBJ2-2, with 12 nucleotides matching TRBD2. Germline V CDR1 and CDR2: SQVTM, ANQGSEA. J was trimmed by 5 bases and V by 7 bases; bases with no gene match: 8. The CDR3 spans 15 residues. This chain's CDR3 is CSGGLAGGLTGELFF. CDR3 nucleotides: TGCAGCGGGGGGCTAGCGGGAGGGCTGACCGGGGAGCTGTTTTTT.

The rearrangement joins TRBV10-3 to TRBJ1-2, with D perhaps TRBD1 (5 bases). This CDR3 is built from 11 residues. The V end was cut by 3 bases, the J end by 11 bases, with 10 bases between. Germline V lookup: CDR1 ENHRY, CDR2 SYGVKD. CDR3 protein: CAISDWGGYTF. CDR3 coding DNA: TGTGCCATCAGTGACTGGGGGGGGTACACCTTC.

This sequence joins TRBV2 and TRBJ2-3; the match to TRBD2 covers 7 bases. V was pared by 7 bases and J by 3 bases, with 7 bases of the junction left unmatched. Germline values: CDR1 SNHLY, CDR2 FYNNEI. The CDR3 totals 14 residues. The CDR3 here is CASTGLVGTDTQYF. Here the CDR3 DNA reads TGTGCCAGCACCGGACTAGTTGGGACAGATACGCAGTATTTT.

CDR3 region: CASSDRANTEAFF. The CDR3 nucleotides read TGCGCCAGCAGTGACAGGGCTAACACTGAAGCTTTCTTT. The chain employs TRBV10-1 and TRBJ1-1, with a tentative D call TRBD1 (5 bases). The V end lost 3 bases, the J end lost 2 bases, and 7 bases lay between the germline ends. The CDR3 extends over 13 amino acids. The germline V gene encodes CDR1 WNHNN and CDR2 SYGVQD (reference sequence).

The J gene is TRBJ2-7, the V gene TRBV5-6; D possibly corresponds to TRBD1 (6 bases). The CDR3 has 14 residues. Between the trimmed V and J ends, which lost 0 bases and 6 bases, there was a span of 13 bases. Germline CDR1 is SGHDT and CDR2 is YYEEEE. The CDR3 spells CASSLGQGFSEQYF. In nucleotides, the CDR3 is TGTGCCAGCAGCTTGGGGCAGGGGTTCAGCGAGCAGTACTTC.

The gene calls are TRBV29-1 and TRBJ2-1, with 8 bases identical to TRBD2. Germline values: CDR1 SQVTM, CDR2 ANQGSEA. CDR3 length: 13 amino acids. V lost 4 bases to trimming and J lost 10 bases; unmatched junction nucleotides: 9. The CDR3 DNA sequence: TGCAGCGTTGGCAACGGGAGGGCGGGAGAGCAGTTCTTC. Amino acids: CSVGNGRAGEQFF.

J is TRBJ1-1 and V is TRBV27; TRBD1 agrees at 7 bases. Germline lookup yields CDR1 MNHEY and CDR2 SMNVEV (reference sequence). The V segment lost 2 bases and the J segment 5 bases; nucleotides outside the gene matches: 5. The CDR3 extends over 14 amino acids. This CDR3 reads CASSLLGTATEAFF. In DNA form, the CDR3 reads TGTGCCAGCAGTTTACTAGGGACAGCTACTGAAGCTTTCTTT.

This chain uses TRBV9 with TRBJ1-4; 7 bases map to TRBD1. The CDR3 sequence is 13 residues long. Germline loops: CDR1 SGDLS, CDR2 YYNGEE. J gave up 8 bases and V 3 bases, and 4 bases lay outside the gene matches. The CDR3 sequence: CASSEGQKEKLFF. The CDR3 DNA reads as TGTGCCAGCAGCGAGGGACAGAAAGAAAAACTGTTTTTT.

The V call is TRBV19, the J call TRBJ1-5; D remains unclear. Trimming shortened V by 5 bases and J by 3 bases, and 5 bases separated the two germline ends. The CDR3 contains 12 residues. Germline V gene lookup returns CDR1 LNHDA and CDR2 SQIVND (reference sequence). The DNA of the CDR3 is TGTGCCAGTAGTCCCAACAATCAGCCCCAGCATTTT. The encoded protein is CASSPNNQPQHF.

CDR3 sequence (DNA): TGCGCCAGCAGCCAAGGGGTCGGGATTCCTGGGGCTTTCTTT. It yields the protein CASSQGVGIPGAFF. This chain uses TRBV4-3 with TRBJ1-1; D remains unclear. V gave up 1 base and J gave up 11 bases, with 17 bases separating them. The CDR3 is made up of 14 amino acids. Germline V gene sequence: CDR1 LGHNA, CDR2 YSLEER.

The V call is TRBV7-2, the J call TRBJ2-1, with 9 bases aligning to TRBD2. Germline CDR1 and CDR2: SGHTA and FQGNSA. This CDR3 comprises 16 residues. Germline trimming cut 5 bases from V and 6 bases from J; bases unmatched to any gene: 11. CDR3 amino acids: CASSRSPGLATNEQFF. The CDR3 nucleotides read TGTGCCAGCAGCCGTTCACCGGGACTAGCAACCAATGAGCAGTTCTTC.

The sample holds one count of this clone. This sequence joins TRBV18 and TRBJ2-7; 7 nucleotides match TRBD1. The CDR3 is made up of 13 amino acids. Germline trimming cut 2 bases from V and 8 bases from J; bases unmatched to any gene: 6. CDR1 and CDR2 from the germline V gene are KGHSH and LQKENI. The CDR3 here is CASSPGDRIQQYF. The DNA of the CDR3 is TGTGCCAGCTCACCAGGGGACAGAATTCAGCAGTACTTC.

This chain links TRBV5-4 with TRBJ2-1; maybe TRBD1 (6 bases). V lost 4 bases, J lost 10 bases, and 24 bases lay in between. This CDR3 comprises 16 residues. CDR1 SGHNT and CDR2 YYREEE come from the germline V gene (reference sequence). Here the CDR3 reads CASSPQTSSGATEQFF. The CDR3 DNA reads TGTGCCAGCAGCCCTCAAACTAGTTCAGGGGCCACGGAGCAGTTCTTC.

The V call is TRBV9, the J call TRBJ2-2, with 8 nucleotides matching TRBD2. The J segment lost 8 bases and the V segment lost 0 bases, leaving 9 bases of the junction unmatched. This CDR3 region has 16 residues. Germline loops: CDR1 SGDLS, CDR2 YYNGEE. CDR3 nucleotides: TGTGCCAGCAGCGTAGCGGGAGGGCCGGGGACAGGGGAGCTGTTTTTT. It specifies CASSVAGGPGTGELFF.

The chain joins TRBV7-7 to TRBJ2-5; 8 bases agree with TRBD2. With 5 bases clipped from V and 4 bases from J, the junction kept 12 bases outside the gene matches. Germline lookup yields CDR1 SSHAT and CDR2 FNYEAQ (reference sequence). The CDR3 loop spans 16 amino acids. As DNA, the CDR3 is TGTGCCAGCAGCCTCACTAGCGGCAGTCGAGGAGAGACCCAGTACTTC. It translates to CASSLTSGSRGETQYF.

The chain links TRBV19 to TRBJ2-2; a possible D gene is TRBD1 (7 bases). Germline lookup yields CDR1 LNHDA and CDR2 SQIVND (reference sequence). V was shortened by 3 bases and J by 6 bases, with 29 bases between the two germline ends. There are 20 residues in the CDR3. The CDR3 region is CASSIRQGGRGTMSAGELFF. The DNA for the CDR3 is TGTGCCAGTAGTATTAGACAGGGCGGTCGGGGGACCATGAGCGCCGGGGAGCTGTTTTTT.

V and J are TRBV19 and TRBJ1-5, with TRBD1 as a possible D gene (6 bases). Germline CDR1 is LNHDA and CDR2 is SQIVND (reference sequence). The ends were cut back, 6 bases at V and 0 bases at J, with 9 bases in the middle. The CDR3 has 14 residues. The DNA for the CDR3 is TGTGCCAGTAGGGGGACAACTAGCAATCAGCCCCAGCATTTT. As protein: CASRGTTSNQPQHF.

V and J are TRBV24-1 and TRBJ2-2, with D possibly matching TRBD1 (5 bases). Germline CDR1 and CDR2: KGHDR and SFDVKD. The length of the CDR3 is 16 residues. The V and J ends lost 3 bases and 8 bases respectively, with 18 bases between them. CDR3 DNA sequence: TGTGCCACCAGTGATCCCACTCAGGGATCCACGGGGGAGCTGTTTTTT. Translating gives CATSDPTQGSTGELFF.

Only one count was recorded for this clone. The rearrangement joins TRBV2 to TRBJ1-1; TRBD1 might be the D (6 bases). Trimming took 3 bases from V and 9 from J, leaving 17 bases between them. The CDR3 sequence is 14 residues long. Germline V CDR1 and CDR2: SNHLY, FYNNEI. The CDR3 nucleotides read TGTGCCAGCAGTGACTCGGGGGGCGGGTTGAAAGCTTTCTTT. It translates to CASSDSGGGLKAFF.

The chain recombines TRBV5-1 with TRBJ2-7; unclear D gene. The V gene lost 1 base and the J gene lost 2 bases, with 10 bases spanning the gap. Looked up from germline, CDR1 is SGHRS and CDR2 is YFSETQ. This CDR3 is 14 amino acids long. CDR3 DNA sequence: TGCGCCAGCAGCTTGAACGCCAGGACCTACGAGCAGTACTTC. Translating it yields CASSLNARTYEQYF.